The 21 T cell receptor beta chains listed next were all sequenced from one sample in a study of T cells in narcolepsy. Method: immunoSEQ multiplex PCR; TCRdb's copy keeps in-frame clones and lacks some. Among some 30,000 clones listed, roughly three quarters were seen once. The source material was memory (CD45RA-) CD4+ T cells from blood. Receptors originate from a human donor in good health.

This clone was seen more than once but under ten times. The rearrangement links TRBV5-4 to TRBJ1-1; D ambiguous. The ends were cut back, 0 bases at V and 3 bases at J, with 9 bases in the middle. The CDR3 is 14 residues long. Germline-derived CDR1 and CDR2 are SGHNT and YYREEE (reference sequence). CDR3 in DNA: TGTGCCAGCAGCTTGGGCCGTCAGGACACTGAAGCTTTCTTT. It encodes CASSLGRQDTEAFF.

The V call is TRBV7-2, the J call TRBJ2-1; perhaps TRBD2 as D (5 bases). Trimming took 4 bases from V and 0 from J, leaving 10 bases between them. The CDR3 totals 15 residues. CDR1 is SGHTA and CDR2 is FQGNSA in the germline V gene. The CDR3 DNA is TGTGCCAGCAGCTCCGGACTCGGCTCCTACAATGAGCAGTTCTTC. Its protein is CASSSGLGSYNEQFF. Based on the CDR3 plus reference TRBV7-2 and TRBJ2-1, the full variable domain is GAGVSQSPSNKVTEKGKDVELRCDPISGHTALYWYRQSLGQGLEFLIYFQGNSAPDKSGLPSDRFSAERTGGSVSTLTIQRTQQEDSAVYLCASSSGLGSYNEQFFGPGTRLTVL.

The V call is TRBV2, the J call TRBJ2-7; tentative D call: TRBD2 (6 bases). The germline V gene encodes CDR1 SNHLY and CDR2 FYNNEI. The CDR3 length is 13 residues. V was cut by 5 bases and J by 3 bases, with 11 bases left in between. The CDR3 here is CASSRDSNYEQYF. The DNA for the CDR3 is TGTGCCAGCAGTCGGGACTCCAACTACGAGCAGTACTTC. Based on the CDR3 plus reference TRBV2 and TRBJ2-7, the full variable domain is EPEVTQTPSHQVTQMGQEVILRCVPISNHLYFYWYRQILGQKVEFLVSFYNNEISEKSEIFDDQFSVERPDGSNFTLKIRSTKLEDSAMYFCASSRDSNYEQYFGPGTRLTVT.

J is TRBJ2-3 and V is TRBV5-1; 11 bases line up with TRBD2. Germline loops: CDR1 SGHRS, CDR2 YFSETQ. CDR3 length equals 15 residues. The ends lost 3 bases at V and 2 bases at J; junction bases unmatched: 2. CDR3 coding DNA: TGCGCCAGCAGCTCACTAGCGGGAGACACAGATACGCAGTATTTT. This translates into CASSSLAGDTDTQYF.

This clone has just one count. The rearrangement joins TRBV19 to TRBJ2-1; D unresolved. This CDR3 is 17 amino acids long. Germline CDR1 LNHDA, CDR2 SQIVND (reference sequence). V was trimmed by 1 base and J by 0 bases, leaving 13 bases between them. The CDR3 bases are TGTGCCAGTAGTATAGGTCCACTCCGAAGCTCCTACAATGAGCAGTTCTTC. Protein sequence: CASSIGPLRSSYNEQFF.

The CDR3 region is CASTWTGGDTEAFF. In DNA, the CDR3 is TGTGCCAGCACATGGACAGGAGGGGACACTGAAGCTTTCTTT. J is TRBJ1-1 and V is TRBV2, with TRBD1 identical over 7 bases. The CDR3 contains 14 residues. The germline V gene encodes CDR1 SNHLY and CDR2 FYNNEI. Unmatched junction bases numbered 8, after V lost 7 bases and J lost 3 bases.

The V gene is TRBV4-2, the J gene TRBJ1-1; D unresolved. CDR3 length equals 14 residues. The germline gives CDR1 LGHNA, CDR2 YNFKEQ. V dropped 5 bases and J dropped 1 base, with 11 bases sitting between them. CDR3 nucleotide sequence: TGTGCCAGCAGCAAGGACGGAGGGAACACTGAAGCTTTCTTT. It is translated as CASSKDGGNTEAFF.

The V and J genes are TRBV9 and TRBJ1-1; D gene ambiguous. CDR3 length: 12 amino acids. CDR1 and CDR2 from the germline V gene are SGDLS and YYNGEE. V was pared by 0 bases and J by 11 bases, with 11 bases between. CDR3 loop: CASSVGSGPAFF. The CDR3 DNA follows: TGTGCCAGCAGCGTAGGGTCAGGCCCTGCTTTCTTT.

Concerning this clone itself: A read error may produce the germline difference seen at one junction end. The chain combines TRBV6-1 with TRBJ2-2, with D unclear. The CDR3 extends over 15 amino acids. CDR1 is MNHNS, CDR2 SASEGT, per germline. DNA of the CDR3: TGTGCCATCAGTGCGGCAGGCTCGAACACCGGGGAGCTGTTTTTT. Amino acids: CAISAAGSNTGELFF.

The chain joins TRBV9 to TRBJ1-2; D is unresolved. Germline CDR1 reads SGDLS; CDR2 reads YYNGEE. Trimming stripped 0 bases from V and 3 bases from J, with 30 bases between. CDR3 length equals 21 residues. The CDR3 nucleotides are TGTGCCAGCAGCGTAGTGATGCACCAATCTCGGGCACCCTCAACGCACTATGGCTACACCTTC. Residues: CASSVVMHQSRAPSTHYGYTF.

The table lists this clone with a count of one. The rearrangement links TRBV10-1 to TRBJ2-1, with TRBD1 as a possible D gene (6 bases). Germline lookup yields CDR1 WNHNN and CDR2 SYGVQD (reference sequence). CDR3 length equals 13 residues. Trimming removed 2 bases from V and 8 bases from J, with 10 bases in between. Here the CDR3 DNA reads TGCGCCAGCAGTGAGGGGACATTGGATGAGCAGTTCTTC. Its translation is CASSEGTLDEQFF.

This sequence joins TRBV5-1 and TRBJ2-7, with 8 bases matching TRBD2. From germline, CDR1 is SGHRS and CDR2 YFSETQ. This CDR3 comprises 15 residues. The V and J ends lost 6 bases and 7 bases, in that order; junction bases with no gene match: 15. The CDR3 coding sequence is TGCGCCAGCAACTTCGGGGGGGCTGCACCGGCTGAGCAGTACTTC. Protein sequence: CASNFGGAAPAEQYF. The whole variable domain, filled in from reference TRBV5-1 and TRBJ2-7, reads KAGVTQTPRYLIKTRGQQVTLSCSPISGHRSVSWYQQTPGQGLQFLFEYFSETQRNKGNFPGRFSGRQFSNSRSEMNVSTLELGDSALYLCASNFGGAAPAEQYFGPGTRLTVT.

This clone showed up just a few times. V gene TRBV5-1 combines with J gene TRBJ2-2; tentative D call: TRBD2 (5 bases). The CDR3 spans 14 residues. Germline lookup yields CDR1 SGHRS and CDR2 YFSETQ. V shed 1 base and J shed 5 bases, with 9 bases lying between them. In nucleotides, the CDR3 is TGCGCCAGCAGCTTGCCCCTAGCAACCGGGGAGCTGTTTTTT. It yields the protein CASSLPLATGELFF. The full variable domain, completed using reference TRBV5-1 and TRBJ2-2, is KAGVTQTPRYLIKTRGQQVTLSCSPISGHRSVSWYQQTPGQGLQFLFEYFSETQRNKGNFPGRFSGRQFSNSRSEMNVSTLELGDSALYLCASSLPLATGELFFGEGSRLTVL.

V and J are TRBV7-2 and TRBJ2-1; tentative D call: TRBD2 (5 bases). The germline V gene encodes CDR1 SGHTA and CDR2 FQGNSA. The CDR3 covers 14 residues. Trimming shortened V by 3 bases and J by 4 bases, and 10 bases separated the two germline ends. The CDR3 DNA follows: TGTGCCAGCAGCTTTCTCGGGAAATACAATGAGCAGTTCTTC. Protein product: CASSFLGKYNEQFF.

The chain uses TRBV5-1 and TRBJ2-6, with D possibly being TRBD1 (5 bases). Germline CDR1 and CDR2: SGHRS and YFSETQ. The CDR3 runs 17 residues. V shed 2 bases and J shed 0 bases, with 12 bases lying between them. CDR3 loop: CASSFLAQGSGANVLTF. The CDR3 region has the DNA TGCGCCAGCAGCTTCCTCGCTCAGGGCTCTGGGGCCAACGTCCTGACTTTC.

This clone was picked up a small number of times. The CDR3 coding sequence is TGTGCCAGCAGGCCTGACTGGGAGGTAGCTTTCTTT. Translated: CASRPDWEVAFF. This chain joins TRBV2 and TRBJ1-1, with D hard to call. With 6 bases removed from V and 10 bases from J, the gap between germline ends came to 15 bases. This CDR3 spans 12 amino acids. Germline-derived CDR1 and CDR2 are SNHLY and FYNNEI.

The chain links TRBV7-9 to TRBJ2-3; D not resolved. Trimming removed 4 bases from V and 7 bases from J, with 12 bases in between. The CDR3 runs 13 residues. The germline CDR1 and CDR2 sequences are SEHNR and FQNEAQ (reference sequence). CDR3 in DNA: TGTGCCAGCAGCTCCAACATCGCGAATACGCAGTATTTT. It is translated as CASSSNIANTQYF.

V gene TRBV6-5 combines with J gene TRBJ2-5; 7 bases line up with TRBD2. The J segment lost 2 bases and the V segment lost 6 bases, leaving 6 bases of the junction unmatched. The CDR3 covers 14 residues. Germline CDR1 and CDR2: MNHEY and SVGAGI. The CDR3 DNA follows: TGTGCCAGCAGCCGTGGGACTACTCAAGAGACCCAGTACTTC. As protein: CASSRGTTQETQYF.

The rearrangement links TRBV9 to TRBJ2-4; no clear D gene. This CDR3 has 13 amino acids. Trimming pared 3 bases from V and 2 bases from J, leaving 6 bases between. The germline gives CDR1 SGDLS, CDR2 YYNGEE. The CDR3 sequence is CASSGGTKNIQYF. The CDR3 bases are TGTGCCAGCAGCGGAGGAACCAAAAACATTCAGTACTTC.

This clone was picked up one time. The junction departs from germline at one end; a sequencing error may be responsible. The rearrangement links TRBV4-1 to TRBJ2-1; 9 nucleotides align to TRBD1. This CDR3 is built from 13 residues. The V gene's germline CDR1 is MGHRA and CDR2 YSYEKL. This CDR3 reads CASSQDLGTGQIF. The CDR3 nucleotides read TGCGCCAGCAGCCAAGATTTGGGGACAGGGCAAATCTTC.

This clone was counted a single time. The rearrangement uses TRBV2 and TRBJ1-1; D not certain. V lost 4 bases to trimming and J lost 1 base, with 10 bases between them. This CDR3 has 14 residues. Germline loops: CDR1 SNHLY, CDR2 FYNNEI. CDR3 amino acids: CASSVGLSNTEAFF. The CDR3, as DNA: TGTGCCAGCAGTGTCGGGCTTTCGAACACTGAAGCTTTCTTT.